The 17 T cell receptor beta chains below were found in one sample sequenced in a study of monozygotic twins with cystic fibrosis. Produced via immunoSEQ multiplex PCR; TCRdb's table is partial and in-frame only. Counted here are approximately 24,000 clones, about 83% occurring once; the ten biggest clones make up under 1.5%. The sample consisted of blood. These receptors were obtained from a woman aged 25 to 39 with cystic fibrosis.

The V gene is TRBV7-8, the J gene TRBJ2-7; the D gene is possibly TRBD1 (5 bases). CDR1 and CDR2 from the germline V gene are SGHVS and FQNEAQ. V lost 1 base, J lost 7 bases, and 20 bases lay in between. This CDR3 is 16 amino acids long. The CDR3 DNA reads as TGTGCCAGCAGCTTAGGAGCTTTGAGAAGGGGCTTTGAGCAGTACTTC. It specifies CASSLGALRRGFEQYF.

V gene TRBV5-6 combines with J gene TRBJ1-1; no reliable D call. This CDR3 spans 13 amino acids. In germline, CDR1 is SGHDT, CDR2 YYEEEE. The V end lost 2 bases, the J end lost 4 bases, and 9 bases lay between the germline ends. This CDR3 reads CASSLGRGTEAFF. In DNA form, the CDR3 reads TGTGCCAGCAGCTTAGGTCGAGGCACTGAAGCTTTCTTT. The full variable domain, with the rest looked up from reference TRBV5-6 and TRBJ1-1, is DAGVTQSPTHLIKTRGQQVTLRCSPKSGHDTVSWYQQALGQGPQFIFQYYEEEERQRGNFPDRFSGHQFPNYSSELNVNALLLGDSALYLCASSLGRGTEAFFGQGTRLTVV.

The table lists this clone with a count of one. CDR3 sequence: CASSESGGETQYF. As DNA, the CDR3 is TGTGCCAGCAGTGAATCGGGGGGGGAGACCCAGTACTTC. The chain has TRBV2 and TRBJ2-5; 8 nucleotides match TRBD2. V trimming: 2 bases; J trimming: 5 bases; junction bases outside the gene matches: 1. Germline V lookup: CDR1 SNHLY, CDR2 FYNNEI. This CDR3 has 13 residues. The full variable domain, rest sourced from reference TRBV2 and TRBJ2-5, is EPEVTQTPSHQVTQMGQEVILRCVPISNHLYFYWYRQILGQKVEFLVSFYNNEISEKSEIFDDQFSVERPDGSNFTLKIRSTKLEDSAMYFCASSESGGETQYFGPGTRLLVL.

The chain employs TRBV19 and TRBJ1-5; no definite D call. Trimming left V 3 bases short and J 0 bases short, with 6 bases between. Germline lookup yields CDR1 LNHDA and CDR2 SQIVND (reference sequence). This CDR3 contains 14 residues. CDR3 in amino acids: CASSIDHSNQPQHF. DNA for the CDR3: TGTGCCAGTAGTATCGATCATAGCAATCAGCCCCAGCATTTT.

The DNA for the CDR3 is TGTGCCAGCAGCGTAGGCAGCGGCAGCAATGAGCAGTTCTTC. This gives the protein CASSVGSGSNEQFF. The V and J genes are TRBV9 and TRBJ2-1; weak D call: TRBD2 (5 bases). Germline assignment: CDR1 SGDLS and CDR2 YYNGEE. CDR3 length equals 14 residues. V lost 0 bases to trimming and J lost 6 bases, with 10 bases between them.

The chain joins TRBV11-3 to TRBJ1-1; no clear D gene. Between the trimmed V and J ends, which lost 0 bases and 3 bases, there was a span of 5 bases. This CDR3 region has 13 residues. CDR1 SGHNT and CDR2 YENEEA come from the germline V gene. This chain's CDR3 is CASSLEVHTEAFF. The DNA for the CDR3 is TGTGCCAGCAGCTTAGAAGTTCACACTGAAGCTTTCTTT. Complete variable domain (other parts from reference TRBV11-3 and TRBJ1-1): EAGVVQSPRYKIIEKKQPVAFWCNPISGHNTLYWYLQNLGQGPELLIRYENEEAVDDSQLPKDRFSAERLKGVDSTLKIQPAELGDSAVYLCASSLEVHTEAFFGQGTRLTVV.

This sequence joins TRBV2 and TRBJ1-4, with 7 bases lining up with TRBD1. The CDR3 totals 15 residues. CDR1 is SNHLY and CDR2 is FYNNEI in the germline V gene. After removal of 5 bases from V and 10 bases from J, the junction contained 13 bases not matched to a gene. The CDR3 loop reads CASSIKQGMMGKLFF. The CDR3 DNA reads as TGTGCCAGCAGTATAAAACAGGGGATGATGGGAAAACTGTTTTTT.

This chain joins TRBV14 and TRBJ1-3; D not resolved. The CDR3 totals 14 residues. V was trimmed by 2 bases and J by 0 bases, leaving 5 bases between them. Germline assignment: CDR1 SGHDN and CDR2 FVKESK. The CDR3 sequence: CASSQSSSGNTIYF. Here the CDR3 DNA reads TGTGCCAGCAGCCAATCCAGCTCTGGAAACACCATATATTTT.

The chain joins TRBV11-2 to TRBJ2-5, with a tentative D call TRBD1 (6 bases). The germline CDR1 and CDR2 sequences are SGHAT and FQNNGV. The CDR3 has 13 residues. Deletions cut 3 bases from V and 9 bases from J, with 14 bases between. The CDR3 coding sequence is TGTGCCAGCAGCTTGGGGGCCGCCAGGGCCCAGTACTTC. It is translated as CASSLGAARAQYF.

The CDR3 spells CASRVARGSQETQYF. CDR3 sequence (DNA): TGTGCCAGCAGAGTGGCCCGGGGCAGTCAAGAGACCCAGTACTTC. This chain uses TRBV2 with TRBJ2-5; D is perhaps TRBD1 or TRBD2 (5 bases each). CDR1 SNHLY and CDR2 FYNNEI come from the germline V gene. The CDR3 has 15 amino acids. V was shortened by 6 bases and J by 2 bases, with 16 bases between the two germline ends.

V and J are TRBV10-3 and TRBJ1-3; the D gene is possibly TRBD1 (5 bases). The CDR3 has 14 amino acids. The V gene's germline CDR1 is ENHRY and CDR2 SYGVKD. Trimming took 1 base from V and 7 from J, leaving 11 bases between them. The CDR3 reads CAISEFGGTNTIYF. The CDR3 bases are TGTGCCATCAGTGAGTTTGGAGGGACGAACACCATATATTTT.

The CDR3 DNA is TGTGCCAGCAGCGCCCGGAGGACGCCGTGGGATACGCAGTATTTT. Its protein is CASSARRTPWDTQYF. The chain recombines TRBV7-9 with TRBJ2-3, with D possibly being TRBD2 (5 bases). Trimming left V 5 bases short and J 6 bases short, with 18 bases between. Germline V CDR1 and CDR2: SEHNR, FQNEAQ (reference sequence). The CDR3 sequence is 15 residues long.

This clone has only a few counts. CDR3 sequence: CASSHNTGELFF. In DNA form, the CDR3 reads TGTGCCAGCAGCCATAACACCGGGGAGCTGTTTTTT. The rearrangement links TRBV4-2 to TRBJ2-2, with D unclear. V was shortened by 3 bases and J by 2 bases, with 1 base between the two germline ends. This CDR3 has 12 amino acids. In germline, CDR1 is LGHNA, CDR2 YNFKEQ.

The chain combines TRBV4-1 with TRBJ2-7; D possibly matches TRBD1 or TRBD2 (5 bases each). Germline-derived CDR1 and CDR2 are MGHRA and YSYEKL. Between the trimmed V and J ends, which lost 3 bases and 5 bases, there was a span of 20 bases. The CDR3 consists of 16 residues. The chain's CDR3 is CASSQNGALAGDEQYF. The CDR3 DNA is TGCGCCAGCAGCCAGAACGGGGCCCTTGCTGGGGACGAGCAGTACTTC.

CDR3 amino acids: CASSYSMGRAGELFF. The DNA for the CDR3 is TGTGCCAGCAGTTACTCGATGGGTAGGGCCGGGGAGCTGTTTTTT. The chain recombines TRBV6-5 with TRBJ2-2, with unresolved D. The CDR3 runs to 15 residues. V was shortened by 0 bases and J by 6 bases, with 11 bases between the two germline ends. Germline V gene sequence: CDR1 MNHEY, CDR2 SVGAGI.

This chain joins TRBV11-3 and TRBJ2-1, with a tentative D call TRBD2 (5 bases). Germline assignment: CDR1 SGHNT and CDR2 YENEEA. V lost 1 base and J 1 base, leaving 8 bases between the germline ends. The CDR3 totals 15 residues. CDR3 sequence: CASSLVRGSYNEQFF. The CDR3 DNA is TGTGCCAGCAGCTTAGTCCGAGGGTCCTACAATGAGCAGTTCTTC.

This clone is a singleton in its sample. V gene TRBV9 combines with J gene TRBJ2-7; 7 positions match TRBD2. Trimming cost V 3 bases and J 0 bases; bases outside gene matches: 9. The CDR3 contains 16 residues. Germline CDR1 reads SGDLS; CDR2 reads YYNGEE. The CDR3 region has the DNA TGTGCCAGCAGCGCCTTGGGAGGGGCAAGCTCCTACGAGCAGTACTTC. As protein: CASSALGGASSYEQYF.